This T cell receptor beta chain stems from a study of T cell responses to AZD1222 COVID-19 vaccine. CDR1 and CDR2 (germline): SGHRS, YFSETQ. V shed 5 bases, J shed 2 bases, and the junction held 9 bases outside the gene matches. This CDR3 has 16 amino acids. Sequencing used immunoSEQ multiplex PCR; TCRdb keeps in-frame clones, though not all of them. The repertoire holds about 120,000 clones, 75% to 95% seen once, with 4% to 5% in the top ten. The origin of this receptor is an adult who received the MenACWY meningococcal vaccine as a control. The rearrangement joins TRBV5-1 to TRBJ2-2, with 7 bases fitting TRBD1. The specimen was peripheral blood, collected 28 days after the second dose of the MenACWY control vaccine. CDR3 DNA sequence: TGCGCCAGCAGAGGTCAGGGGGAATTAAACACCGGGGAGCTGTTTTTT. This codes for CASRGQGELNTGELFF.